The present TCR beta chain was sequenced within a study of cytomegalovirus exposure and HLA in healthy donors. The study ran its PCR with 60 Vbeta and 13 Jbeta primers. The data were produced by immunoSEQ multiplex PCR, yet TCRdb's version contains in-frame clones alone and is incomplete. The sample carries some 120,000 clones, around 70% recorded once. The CDR3 extends over 15 amino acids. Trimming took 2 bases from V and 4 from J, leaving 14 bases between them. The sample was PBMCs. The chain employs TRBV23-1 and TRBJ1-2; D unclear. TRBV23-1 counts as an open reading frame of uncertain function. The TCR was taken from a man between 25 and 39 years old in good health and CMV-seropositive. This chain's CDR3 is CASSQVEGARYGYTF. The CDR3 DNA follows: TGCGCCAGCAGTCAAGTTGAGGGAGCCCGCTATGGCTACACCTTC.